This T cell receptor (beta chain) was documented in a study of cytomegalovirus exposure and HLA in healthy donors. 60 Vbeta and 13 Jbeta primers were used in PCR. Assay used: immunoSEQ multiplex PCR; TCRdb lists only in-frame clones, some missing. The table has roughly 130,000 clones, roughly 74% seen once. The receptor was derived from a woman aged 50 to 65 in good health and CMV-seropositive. Input material: PBMCs.

The CDR3 DNA follows: TGTGCCAGTAGTTCGCCGGGACAGGGGAATGAAAAACTGTTTTTT. Residues: CASSSPGQGNEKLFF. The chain joins TRBV19 to TRBJ1-4, with 10 positions matching TRBD1. Trimming took 5 bases from V and 5 from J; bases not matched to a gene: 5. Germline values: CDR1 LNHDA, CDR2 SQIVND (reference sequence). The CDR3 is 15 residues long.